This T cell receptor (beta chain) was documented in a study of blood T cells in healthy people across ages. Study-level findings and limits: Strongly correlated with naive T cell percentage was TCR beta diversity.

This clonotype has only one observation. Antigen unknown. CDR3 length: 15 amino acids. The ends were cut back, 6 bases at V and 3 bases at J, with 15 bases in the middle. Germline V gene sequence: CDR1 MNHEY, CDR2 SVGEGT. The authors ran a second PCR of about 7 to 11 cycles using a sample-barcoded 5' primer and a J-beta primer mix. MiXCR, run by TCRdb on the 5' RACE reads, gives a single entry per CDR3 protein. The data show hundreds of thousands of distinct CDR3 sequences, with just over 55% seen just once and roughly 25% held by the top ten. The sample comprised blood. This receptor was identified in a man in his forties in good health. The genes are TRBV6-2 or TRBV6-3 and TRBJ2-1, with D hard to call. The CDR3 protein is CASRPLRGFYNEQFF. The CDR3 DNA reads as TGTGCCAGCAGACCCCTTCGCGGCTTCTACAATGAGCAGTTCTTC.